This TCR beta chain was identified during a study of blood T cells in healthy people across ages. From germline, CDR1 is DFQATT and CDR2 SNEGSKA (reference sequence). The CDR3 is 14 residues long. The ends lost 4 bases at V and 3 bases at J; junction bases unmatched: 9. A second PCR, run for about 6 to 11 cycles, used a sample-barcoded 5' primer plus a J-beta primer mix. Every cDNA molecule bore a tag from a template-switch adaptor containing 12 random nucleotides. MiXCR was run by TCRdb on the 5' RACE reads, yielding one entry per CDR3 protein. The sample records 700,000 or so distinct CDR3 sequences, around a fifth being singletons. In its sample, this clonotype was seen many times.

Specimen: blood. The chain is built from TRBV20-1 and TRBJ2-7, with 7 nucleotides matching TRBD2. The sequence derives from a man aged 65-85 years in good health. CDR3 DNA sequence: TGCAGTGCTACCTCGAGACTAGCCAGCTACGAGCAGTACGTC. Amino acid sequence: CSATSRLASYEQYV.